There are a few counts of the clone carrying this T cell receptor beta chain. What it binds is unknown. Other DNA sequences in the sample encode the same CDR3. There are 13 residues in the CDR3. The germline gives CDR1 LNHDA, CDR2 SQIVND (reference sequence). Trimming cost V 5 bases and J 1 base, with 8 bases left between them. The sample comes from a study of T cell responses to AZD1222 COVID-19 vaccine. General observations from the study: Baseline serostatus was positive in only a handful of AZD1222 recipients.

Data came from immunoSEQ multiplex PCR; TCRdb stores just in-frame clones and leaves some out. The sample holds 110,000 to 150,000 clones; 85% to 95% are singletons and the top ten take under 6.5%. The chain is built from TRBV19 and TRBJ1-1; D is uncertain. The receptor was isolated from an adult in good health. The sequenced sample was peripheral blood, obtained on day 0 of AZD1222 vaccination. CDR3 protein: CASSPRRNTEAFF. In DNA form, the CDR3 reads TGTGCCAGTAGTCCCCGACGGAACACTGAAGCTTTCTTT.